This T cell receptor beta chain derives from a study of beta chain features in type 1 diabetes. Findings and caveats of the study: More deletions and fewer insertions at VDJ junctions were seen in type 1 diabetes patients. Resolution of whether HLA type affects TCRB rearrangement was not achieved here. Short templates might get an advantage during PCR, and this would be equal in patients and controls. Cells that show high TCR expression could be over-represented by cDNA sequencing. TCRB CDR3 length was moderately but significantly reduced in all four CD4+ subsets of Type 1 diabetes patients.

This clone was observed a handful of times. No antigen is known for it. The isolated RNA, all of it, was reverse transcribed, so expressed TCRB transcripts were what got sequenced. Generated by immunoSEQ multiplex PCR, the TCRdb table keeps only in-frame clones and is missing some. The table shows 250,000 to 300,000 clones, with roughly an eighth occurring only once. The CDR3 is 15 amino acids. CDR1 and CDR2 from the germline V gene are MNHEY and SVGAGI. Deletions cut 3 bases from V and 6 bases from J, with 14 bases between. The origin of this receptor is a man aged 30-40 years with type 1 diabetes. Specimen: naive CD4+ T cells from blood. The rearrangement uses TRBV6-5 and TRBJ2-2; tentative D call: TRBD1 (6 bases). The CDR3 protein is CASSYHQDRAGELFF. Written as DNA, the CDR3 is TGTGCCAGCAGTTATCATCAGGACAGAGCCGGGGAGCTGTTTTTT.